These 10 T cell receptor beta chains were sequenced from one sample in a study of cytomegalovirus exposure and HLA in healthy donors. It was with 60 Vbeta and 13 Jbeta primers that the PCR ran. TCRdb keeps only in-frame clones here, not all; method: immunoSEQ multiplex PCR. In the table there are 200,000 to 250,000 clones, about 78% of which are singletons. Input material: PBMCs. Receptors originate from a male donor in good health and CMV-seronegative.

This clone was seen a handful of times. The chain has TRBV25-1 and TRBJ1-2; D may be TRBD1 (6 bases). Trimming removed 1 base at V and 6 bases at J, with 12 bases between. Per the germline V gene, CDR1 is MGHDK and CDR2 is SYGVNS. This CDR3 has 14 residues. CDR3 sequence: CASSESGRGNGYTF. CDR3 bases: TGTGCCAGCAGTGAATCAGGCAGGGGTAATGGCTACACCTTC.

The rearrangement uses TRBV27 and TRBJ2-6; a weak D match, TRBD2 (6 bases). This CDR3 contains 15 residues. Germline-derived CDR1 and CDR2 are MNHEY and SMNVEV (reference sequence). Trimming removed 6 bases from V and 3 bases from J, with 12 bases in between. The DNA for the CDR3 is TGTGCCAGCAGGTCGGGGGAGTATGGGGCCAACGTCCTGACTTTC. Translated: CASRSGEYGANVLTF.

This sequence joins TRBV30 and TRBJ1-2; a possible D gene is TRBD1 (5 bases). The V end was cut by 2 bases, the J end by 3 bases, with 10 bases between. The CDR3 length is 13 residues. Germline CDR1 and CDR2: GTSNPN and SVGIG (reference sequence). The CDR3 DNA follows: TGTGCCTGGAGTCCGGTCAGGGACTATGGCTACACCTTC. Its protein product is CAWSPVRDYGYTF. Using reference TRBV30 and TRBJ1-2 for the parts outside the CDR3, the full variable domain is SQTIHQWPATLVQPVGSPLSLECTVEGTSNPNLYWYRQAAGRGLQLLFYSVGIGQISSEVPQNLSASRPQDRQFILSSKKLLLSDSGFYLCAWSPVRDYGYTFGSGTRLTVV.

The V gene is TRBV5-6, the J gene TRBJ2-1; 11 bases map to TRBD2. The CDR3 spans 16 residues. Germline assignment: CDR1 SGHDT and CDR2 YYEEEE. With V trimmed by 4 bases and J by 7 bases, 10 bases remained unmatched. The CDR3 coding sequence is TGTGCCAGCAGCAGTATAGCGGGAGGGCCTAGGAATGAGCAGTTCTTC. Translated, it gives CASSSIAGGPRNEQFF.

CDR3 loop: CASSLVGTGGYEQFF. DNA for the CDR3: TGTGCCAGCAGCTTAGTTGGGACAGGGGGCTATGAGCAGTTCTTC. V gene TRBV7-2 combines with J gene TRBJ2-1, with 12 bases matching TRBD1. This CDR3 comprises 15 residues. The V gene end was trimmed by 1 base and the J gene end by 8 bases; junction bases not matched to a gene: 3. Per germline, CDR1 SGHTA and CDR2 FQGNSA.

The chain joins TRBV20-1 to TRBJ2-1; possibly TRBD2 for D (5 bases). CDR1 and CDR2 from the germline V gene are DFQATT and SNEGSKA (reference sequence). The CDR3 has 10 amino acids. With 5 bases removed from V and 10 bases from J, the gap between germline ends came to 9 bases. The CDR3 nucleotides are TGCAGTGCTGAAGAGCGGGAGCAGTTCTTC. It yields the protein CSAEEREQFF.

A few counts support this clone. V is TRBV6-1 and J is TRBJ2-7; 8 nucleotides align to TRBD2. This CDR3 spans 12 amino acids. CDR1 and CDR2 from the germline V gene are MNHNS and SASEGT. Trimming removed 7 bases from V and 5 bases from J; junction bases left unmatched: 4. CDR3 loop: CASKAGVHEQYF. The CDR3 nucleotides read TGTGCCAGCAAAGCGGGGGTGCACGAGCAGTACTTC.

About this clone itself: The sample carries other DNA sequences with the same CDR3. The chain uses TRBV28 and TRBJ1-1, with 7 bases that match TRBD1. Losses at the gene ends were 4 bases for V and 9 bases for J; bases not matched to a gene: 11. The CDR3 loop spans 14 amino acids. Germline CDR1 and CDR2: MDHEN and SYDVKM. The CDR3 here is CASSSPPPGQKAFF. Written as DNA, the CDR3 is TGTGCCAGCAGTTCCCCACCTCCGGGACAGAAAGCTTTCTTT.

The chain joins TRBV18 to TRBJ2-1; 14 bases line up with TRBD2. The CDR3 runs 18 residues. V gave up 1 base and J gave up 5 bases; unmatched junction bases: 7. The V gene's germline CDR1 is KGHSH and CDR2 LQKENI. The chain's CDR3 is CASSPLEGTSGRNNEQFF. For the CDR3, the DNA is TGTGCCAGCTCACCACTGGAAGGGACTAGCGGGAGAAACAATGAGCAGTTCTTC.

DNA for the CDR3: TGTGCCAGCATCTTCTCCTCGGGGGCCTACGAGCAGTACTTC. This encodes CASIFSSGAYEQYF. The chain links TRBV2 to TRBJ2-7, with D maybe TRBD2 (6 bases). V was cut by 7 bases and J by 2 bases, with 15 bases left in between. Germline loops: CDR1 SNHLY, CDR2 FYNNEI. The CDR3 covers 14 residues.